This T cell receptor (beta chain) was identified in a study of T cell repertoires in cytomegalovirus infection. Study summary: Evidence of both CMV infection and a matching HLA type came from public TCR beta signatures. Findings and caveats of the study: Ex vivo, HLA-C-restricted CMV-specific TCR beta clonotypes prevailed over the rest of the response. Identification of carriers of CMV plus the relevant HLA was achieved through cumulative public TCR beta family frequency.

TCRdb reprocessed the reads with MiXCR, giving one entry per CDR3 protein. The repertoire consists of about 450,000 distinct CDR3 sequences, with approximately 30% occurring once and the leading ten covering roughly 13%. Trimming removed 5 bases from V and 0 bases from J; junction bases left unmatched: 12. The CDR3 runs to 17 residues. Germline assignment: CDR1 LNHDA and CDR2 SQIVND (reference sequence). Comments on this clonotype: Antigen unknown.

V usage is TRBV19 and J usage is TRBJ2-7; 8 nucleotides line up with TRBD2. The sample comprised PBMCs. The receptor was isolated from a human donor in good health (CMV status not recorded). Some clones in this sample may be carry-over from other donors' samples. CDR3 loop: CASSPGRGGPLSYEQYF. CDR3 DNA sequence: TGTGCCAGTAGTCCGGGCCGCGGGGGGCCCCTCTCCTACGAGCAGTACTTC. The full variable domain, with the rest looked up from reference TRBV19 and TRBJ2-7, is DGGITQSPKYLFRKEGQNVTLSCEQNLNHDAMYWYRQDPGQGLRLIYYSQIVNDFQKGDIAEGYSVSREKKESFPLTVTSAQKNPTAFYLCASSPGRGGPLSYEQYFGPGTRLTVT.